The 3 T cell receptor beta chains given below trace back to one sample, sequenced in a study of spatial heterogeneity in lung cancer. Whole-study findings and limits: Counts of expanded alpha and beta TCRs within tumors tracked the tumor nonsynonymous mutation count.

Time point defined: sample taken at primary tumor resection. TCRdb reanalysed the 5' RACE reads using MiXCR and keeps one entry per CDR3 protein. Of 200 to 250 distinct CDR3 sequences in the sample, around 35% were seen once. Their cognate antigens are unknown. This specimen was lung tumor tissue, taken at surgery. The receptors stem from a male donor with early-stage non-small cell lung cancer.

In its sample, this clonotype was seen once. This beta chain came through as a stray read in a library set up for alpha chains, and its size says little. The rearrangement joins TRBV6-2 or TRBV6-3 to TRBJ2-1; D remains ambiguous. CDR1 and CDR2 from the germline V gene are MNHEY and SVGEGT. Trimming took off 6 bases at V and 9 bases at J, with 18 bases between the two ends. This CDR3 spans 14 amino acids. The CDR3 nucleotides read TGTGCCAGCAGCCCCCCCCCTTTTGGCGGTGAGCAGTTCTTC. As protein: CASSPPPFGGEQFF.

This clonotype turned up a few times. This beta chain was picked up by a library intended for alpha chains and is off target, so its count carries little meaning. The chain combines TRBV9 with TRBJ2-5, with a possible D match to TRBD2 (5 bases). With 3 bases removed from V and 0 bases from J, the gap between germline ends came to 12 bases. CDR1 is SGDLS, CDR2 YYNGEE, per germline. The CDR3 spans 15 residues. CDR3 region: CASSGRPGYQETQYF. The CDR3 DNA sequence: TGTGCCAGCAGCGGGAGACCGGGATACCAAGAGACCCAGTACTTC.

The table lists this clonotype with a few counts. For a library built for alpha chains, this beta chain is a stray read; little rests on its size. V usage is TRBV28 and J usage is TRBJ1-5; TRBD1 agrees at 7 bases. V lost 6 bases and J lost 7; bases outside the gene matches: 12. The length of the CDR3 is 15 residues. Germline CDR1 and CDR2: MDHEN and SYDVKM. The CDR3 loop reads CASSPQGGPGQPQHF. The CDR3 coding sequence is TGTGCCAGCAGCCCCCAGGGGGGTCCAGGGCAGCCCCAGCATTTT.